The next 8 T cell receptor beta chains were all read from a single sample in a study of T cell repertoires in cytomegalovirus infection. MiXCR, run by TCRdb on the reads, gives a single entry per CDR3 protein. In the table there are a few hundred thousand distinct CDR3 sequences, less than 20% of which are singletons. Sequenced material: PBMCs. The receptors come from a human donor in good health (CMV status not recorded). Some clones in this sample may be carry-over from other donors' samples.

Only a few counts were recorded for this clonotype. The chain employs TRBV20-1 and TRBJ2-2; D call uncertain. This CDR3 is 14 amino acids long. Germline V gene data show CDR1 as DFQATT and CDR2 as SNEGSKA (reference sequence). The V end lost 3 bases, the J end lost 6 bases, and 14 bases lay between the germline ends. CDR3 loop: CSASGDVAPGELFF. CDR3 in DNA: TGCAGTGCTAGTGGGGATGTGGCCCCCGGGGAGCTGTTTTTT.

The chain couples TRBV19 to TRBJ2-3; D unclear. Germline V CDR1 and CDR2: LNHDA, SQIVND (reference sequence). V shed 0 bases and J shed 3 bases, with 4 bases lying between them. CDR3 length equals 13 residues. The DNA for the CDR3 is TGTGCCAGTAGTATAGATCGGACAGATACGCAGTATTTT. This codes for CASSIDRTDTQYF.

The chain carries TRBV2 and TRBJ2-3; D unclear. Germline CDR1 is SNHLY and CDR2 is FYNNEI. V was shortened by 7 bases and J by 4 bases, with 15 bases between the two germline ends. CDR3 length: 14 amino acids. CDR3 nucleotides: TGTGCCAGCAAGCCCCTTCGGAGCCCAGATACGCAGTATTTT. Protein: CASKPLRSPDTQYF.

This clonotype was seen repeatedly, ten times or more. The V gene is TRBV7-6, the J gene TRBJ2-5; no definite D call. Trimming removed 2 bases at V and 4 bases at J, with 8 bases between. Germline V gene sequence: CDR1 SGHVS, CDR2 FNYEAQ. The CDR3 covers 13 residues. CDR3 coding DNA: TGTGCCAGCAGCTTAAGGAGTGTAGAGACCCAGTACTTC. This encodes CASSLRSVETQYF.

This clonotype was counted only a few times. This chain connects TRBV20-1 to TRBJ2-4, with 8 bases aligning to TRBD1. The germline CDR1 and CDR2 sequences are DFQATT and SNEGSKA (reference sequence). The CDR3 spans 13 residues. V lost 6 bases, J lost 6 bases, and 7 bases stayed unmatched. CDR3 sequence reads: CSAVDRVGNIQYF. The CDR3 bases are TGCAGTGCAGTGGACAGGGTAGGAAACATTCAGTACTTC.

The chain carries TRBV7-9 and TRBJ1-2; a possible D gene is TRBD1 (6 bases). This CDR3 is 15 amino acids long. V was pared by 6 bases and J by 2 bases, with 16 bases between. Germline loops: CDR1 SEHNR, CDR2 FQNEAQ (reference sequence). CDR3 DNA sequence: TGTGCCAGCAGGGGTTTTAGGGACATCAACTATGGCTACACCTTC. Its translation: CASRGFRDINYGYTF.

The gene calls are TRBV29-1 and TRBJ2-7; 10 positions match TRBD1. CDR1 and CDR2 from the germline V gene are SQVTM and ANQGSEA. The CDR3 sequence is 11 residues long. Germline trimming cut 0 bases from V and 11 bases from J; bases unmatched to any gene: 1. For the CDR3, the DNA is TGCAGCGTTGAAGAGGGACAGGGGAAGTACTTC. This gives the protein CSVEEGQGKYF.

J is TRBJ1-1 and V is TRBV19; D remains ambiguous. This CDR3 is 17 amino acids long. Germline CDR1 and CDR2: LNHDA and SQIVND (reference sequence). V was cut by 7 bases and J by 0 bases, with 21 bases left in between. This chain's CDR3 is CASMSPKKAAMNTEAFF. The CDR3 coding sequence is TGTGCCAGTATGTCCCCAAAAAAGGCAGCGATGAACACTGAAGCTTTCTTT.